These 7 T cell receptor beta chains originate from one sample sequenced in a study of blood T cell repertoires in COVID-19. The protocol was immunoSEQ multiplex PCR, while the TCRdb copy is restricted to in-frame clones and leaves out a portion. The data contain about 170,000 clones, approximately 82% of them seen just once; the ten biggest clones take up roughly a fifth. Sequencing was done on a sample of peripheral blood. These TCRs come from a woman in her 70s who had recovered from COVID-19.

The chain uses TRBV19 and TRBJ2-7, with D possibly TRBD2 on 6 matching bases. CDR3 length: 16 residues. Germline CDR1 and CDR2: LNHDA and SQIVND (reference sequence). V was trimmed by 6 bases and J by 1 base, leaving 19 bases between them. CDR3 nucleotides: TGTGCCAGTAGGGCACGGGGCGGGATGGGGTCCTACGAGCAGTACTTC. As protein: CASRARGGMGSYEQYF.

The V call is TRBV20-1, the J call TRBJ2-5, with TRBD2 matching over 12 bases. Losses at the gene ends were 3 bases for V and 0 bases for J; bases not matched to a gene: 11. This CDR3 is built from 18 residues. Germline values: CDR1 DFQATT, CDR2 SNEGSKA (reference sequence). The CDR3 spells CSASVSSGGARYQETQYF. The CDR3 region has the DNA TGCAGTGCTAGTGTGTCTAGCGGGGGGGCCCGGTACCAAGAGACCCAGTACTTC.

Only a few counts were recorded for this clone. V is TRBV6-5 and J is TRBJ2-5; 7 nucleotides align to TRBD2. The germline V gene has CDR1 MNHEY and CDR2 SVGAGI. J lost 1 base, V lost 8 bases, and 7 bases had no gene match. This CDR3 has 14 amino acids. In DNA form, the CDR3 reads TGTGCCAGCTCCTCTAGCGGTACCCAAGAGACCCAGTACTTC. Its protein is CASSSSGTQETQYF.

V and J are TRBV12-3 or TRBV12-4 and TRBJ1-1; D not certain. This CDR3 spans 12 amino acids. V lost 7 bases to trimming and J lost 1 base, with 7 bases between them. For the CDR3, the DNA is TGTGCCAGCACCGGGGAGAACACTGAAGCTTTCTTT. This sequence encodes CASTGENTEAFF.

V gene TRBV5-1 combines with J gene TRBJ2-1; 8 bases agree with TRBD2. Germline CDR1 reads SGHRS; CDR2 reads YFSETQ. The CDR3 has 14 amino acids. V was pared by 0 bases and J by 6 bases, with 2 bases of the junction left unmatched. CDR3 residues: CASSLVAGGNEQFF. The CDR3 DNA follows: TGCGCCAGCAGCTTGGTGGCGGGGGGCAATGAGCAGTTCTTC.

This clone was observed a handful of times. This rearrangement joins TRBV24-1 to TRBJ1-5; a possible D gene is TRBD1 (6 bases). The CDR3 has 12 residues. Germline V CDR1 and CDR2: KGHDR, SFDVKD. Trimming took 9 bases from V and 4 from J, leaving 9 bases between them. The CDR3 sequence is CATGRGNQPQHF. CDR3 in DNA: TGTGCCACCGGCAGGGGAAATCAGCCCCAGCATTTT.

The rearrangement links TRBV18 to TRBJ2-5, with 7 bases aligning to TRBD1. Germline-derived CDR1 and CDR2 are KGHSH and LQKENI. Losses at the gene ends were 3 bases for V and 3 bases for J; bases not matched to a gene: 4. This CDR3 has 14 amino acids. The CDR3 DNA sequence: TGTGCCAGCTCACCCCGGGACAGCAAAGAGACCCAGTACTTC. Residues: CASSPRDSKETQYF.